This T cell receptor (beta chain) was observed in a study of beta chain features in type 1 diabetes. The V gene's germline CDR1 is LNHDA and CDR2 SQIVND (reference sequence). Unmatched junction bases numbered 5, after V lost 3 bases and J lost 3 bases. The CDR3 extends over 14 amino acids. Each population that was sorted was more than 95% pure. Study results and limitations: Sequencing of cDNA might inflate the share of cells that strongly express TCR. Patients with Type 1 diabetes showed moderately but significantly shorter TCRB CDR3s in all four CD4+ subsets. At VDJ recombination sites, type 1 diabetes patients had fewer insertions and more deleted nucleotides. There was no resolution here of whether HLA type influences TCRB rearrangement.

Comment on this clone: Its antigen is unidentified.

As every portion of the isolated RNA was reverse transcribed, the sequencing read expressed TCRB transcripts. The protocol was immunoSEQ multiplex PCR, while the TCRdb copy is restricted to in-frame clones and leaves out a portion. Altogether approximately 170,000 clones are present, approximately 8.1% being singletons, with the ten largest covering about 0.5%. The clonotype originates from a man younger than 35 with type 1 diabetes. The chain uses TRBV19 and TRBJ2-7; 7 nucleotides line up with TRBD1. Sequenced: central memory CD4+ T cells from blood. The CDR3 region is CASSMGDSGYEQYF. CDR3 coding DNA: TGTGCCAGTAGTATGGGGGACAGCGGCTACGAGCAGTACTTC.